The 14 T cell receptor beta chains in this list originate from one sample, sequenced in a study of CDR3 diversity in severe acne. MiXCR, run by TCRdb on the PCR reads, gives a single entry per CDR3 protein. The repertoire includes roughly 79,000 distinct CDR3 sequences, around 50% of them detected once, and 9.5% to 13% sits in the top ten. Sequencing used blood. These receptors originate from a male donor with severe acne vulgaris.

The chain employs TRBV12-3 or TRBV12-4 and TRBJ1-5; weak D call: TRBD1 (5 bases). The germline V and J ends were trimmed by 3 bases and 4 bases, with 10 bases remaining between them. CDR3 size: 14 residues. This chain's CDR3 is CASSLLGQNQPQHF. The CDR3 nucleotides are TGTGCCAGCAGTTTGTTAGGACAAAATCAGCCCCAGCATTTT.

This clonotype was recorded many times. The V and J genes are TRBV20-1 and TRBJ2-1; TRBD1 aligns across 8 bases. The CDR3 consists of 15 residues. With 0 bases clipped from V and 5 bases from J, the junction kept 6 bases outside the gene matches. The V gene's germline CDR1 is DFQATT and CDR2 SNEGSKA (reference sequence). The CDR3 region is CSARDGGTGHNEQFF. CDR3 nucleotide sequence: TGCAGTGCTAGAGATGGTGGGACAGGTCACAATGAGCAGTTCTTC.

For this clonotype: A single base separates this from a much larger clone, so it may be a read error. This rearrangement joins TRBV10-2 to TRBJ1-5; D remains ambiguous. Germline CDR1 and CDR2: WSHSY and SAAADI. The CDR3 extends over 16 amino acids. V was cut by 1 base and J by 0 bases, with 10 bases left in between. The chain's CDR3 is CASSEWVDCSNQPQHF. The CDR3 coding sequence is TGCGCCAGCAGTGAGTGGGTAGATTGTAGCAATCAGCCCCAGCATTTT.

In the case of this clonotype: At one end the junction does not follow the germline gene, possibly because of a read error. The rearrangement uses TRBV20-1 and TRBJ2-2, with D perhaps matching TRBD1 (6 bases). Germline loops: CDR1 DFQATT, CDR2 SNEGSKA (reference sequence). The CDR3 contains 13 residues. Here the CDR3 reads CSAIDRLTGELFF. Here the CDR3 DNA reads TGCAGCGCTATCGACAGGTTAACCGGGGAGCTGTTTTTT.

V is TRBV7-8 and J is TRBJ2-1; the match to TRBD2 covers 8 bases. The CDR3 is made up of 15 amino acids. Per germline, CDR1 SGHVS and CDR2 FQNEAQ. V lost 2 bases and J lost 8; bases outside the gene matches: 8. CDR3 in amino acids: CASSLMGGGRDEQFF. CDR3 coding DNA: TGTGCCAGCAGCTTAATGGGCGGGGGGAGGGATGAGCAGTTCTTC.

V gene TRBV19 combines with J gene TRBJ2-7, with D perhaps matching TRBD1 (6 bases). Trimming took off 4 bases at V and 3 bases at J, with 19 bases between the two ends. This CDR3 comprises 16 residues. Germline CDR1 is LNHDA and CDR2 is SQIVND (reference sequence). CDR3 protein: CASSTWGRDTDYEQYF. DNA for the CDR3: TGTGCCAGTAGTACATGGGGCCGGGACACCGACTACGAGCAGTACTTC.

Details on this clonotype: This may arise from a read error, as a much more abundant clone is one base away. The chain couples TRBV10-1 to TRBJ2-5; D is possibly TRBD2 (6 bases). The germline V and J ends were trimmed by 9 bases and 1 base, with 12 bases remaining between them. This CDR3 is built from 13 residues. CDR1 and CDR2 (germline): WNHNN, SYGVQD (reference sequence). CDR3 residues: CASTGSLQETQYF. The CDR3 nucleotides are TGCGCCAGTACCGGGAGCCTCCAAGAGACCCAGTACTTC.

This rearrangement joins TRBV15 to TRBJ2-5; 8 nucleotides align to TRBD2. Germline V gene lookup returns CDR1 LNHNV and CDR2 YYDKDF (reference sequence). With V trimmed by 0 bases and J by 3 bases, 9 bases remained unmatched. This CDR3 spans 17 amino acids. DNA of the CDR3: TGTGCCACCAGCAGAGAGCATAGCGGGATCGTTGAAGAGACCCAGTACTTC. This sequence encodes CATSREHSGIVEETQYF.

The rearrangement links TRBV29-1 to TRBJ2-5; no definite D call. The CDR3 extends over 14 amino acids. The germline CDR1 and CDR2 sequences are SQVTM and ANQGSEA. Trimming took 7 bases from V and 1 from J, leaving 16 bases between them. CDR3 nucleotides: TGCAGCGCCGACGTCTATGGTTCCCAAGAGACCCAGTACTTC. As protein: CSADVYGSQETQYF. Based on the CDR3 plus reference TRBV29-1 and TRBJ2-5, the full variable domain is SAVISQKPSRDICQRGTSLTIQCQVDSQVTMMFWYRQQPGQSLTLIATANQGSEATYESGFVIDKFPISRPNLTFSTLTVSNMSPEDSSIYLCSADVYGSQETQYFGPGTRLLVL.

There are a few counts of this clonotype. The CDR3 spells CASSLVGTGGLEQYF. CDR3 sequence (DNA): TGCGCCAGCAGCTTGGTGGGGACAGGGGGCCTCGAGCAGTACTTC. The chain links TRBV5-1 to TRBJ2-7; TRBD1 agrees at 12 bases. The length of the CDR3 is 15 residues. Germline CDR1 SGHRS, CDR2 YFSETQ. V was pared by 0 bases and J by 6 bases, with 4 bases of the junction left unmatched.

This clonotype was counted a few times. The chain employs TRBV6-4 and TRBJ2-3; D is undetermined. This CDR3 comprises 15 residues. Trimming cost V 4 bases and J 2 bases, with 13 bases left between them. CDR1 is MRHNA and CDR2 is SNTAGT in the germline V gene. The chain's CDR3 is CASSGTDGYTDTQYF. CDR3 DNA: TGTGCCAGCAGTGGGACGGATGGTTACACAGATACGCAGTATTTT.

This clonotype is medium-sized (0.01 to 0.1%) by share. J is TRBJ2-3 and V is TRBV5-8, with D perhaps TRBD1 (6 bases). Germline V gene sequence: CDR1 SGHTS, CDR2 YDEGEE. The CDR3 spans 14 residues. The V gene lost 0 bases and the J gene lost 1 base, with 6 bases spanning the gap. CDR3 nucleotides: TGTGCCAGCAGCTTGGAGGGGGGCACAGATACGCAGTATTTT. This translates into CASSLEGGTDTQYF.

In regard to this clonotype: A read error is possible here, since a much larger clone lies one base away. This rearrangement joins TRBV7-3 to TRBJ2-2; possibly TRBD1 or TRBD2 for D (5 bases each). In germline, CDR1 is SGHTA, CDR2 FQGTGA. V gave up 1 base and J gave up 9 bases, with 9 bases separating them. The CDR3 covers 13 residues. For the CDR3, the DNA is TGTGCCAGCAGCTTAATGGGGACCAGGGAGCTGTTTTTT. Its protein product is CASSLMGTRELFF. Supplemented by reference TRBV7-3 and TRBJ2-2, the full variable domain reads GAGVSQTPSNKVTEKGKYVELRCDPISGHTALYWYRQSLGQGPEFLIYFQGTGAADDSGLPNDRFFAVRPEGSVSTLKIQRTERGDSAVYLCASSLMGTRELFFGEGSRLTVL.

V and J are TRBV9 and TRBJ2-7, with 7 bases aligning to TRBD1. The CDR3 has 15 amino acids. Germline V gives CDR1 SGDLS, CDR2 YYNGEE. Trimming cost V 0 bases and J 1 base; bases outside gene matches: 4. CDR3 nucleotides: TGTGCCAGCAGCGTAGCCGGGACAGCATCCTACGAGCAGTACTTC. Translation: CASSVAGTASYEQYF.